A selection of T cell receptor beta chains follows, all from one sample in a study of T cell repertoires in aging, cancer and after chemotherapy. TCRdb passed the multiplex PCR reads through MiXCR, listing each CDR3 protein once. The top ten hold less than 35% of the sample, which has approximately 6,000 distinct CDR3 sequences, less than 35% seen once. The sample was blood. The receptor source for this set is a human donor with a blood cancer. CDR3s include the opening cysteine and the closing phenylalanine or tryptophan. The D gene is left open where the match is weak. Some rows mark clone size as missing; the rest say once, few, many or name a class of expanded clone.

V gene	D gene	clone size	J gene	CDR3 protein	CDR3 DNA
TRBV27	.	.	TRBJ1-4	CASSFHGRELFF	TGTGCCAGCAGTTTCCACGGTCGCGAACTGTTTTTT
TRBV6-5	.	.	TRBJ1-2	CYRRRGVDGYTF	TGTTACAGAAGAAGGGGTGTGGATGGCTACACCTTC
TRBV4-3	.	few	TRBJ2-5	CASSQSISGPEETQYF	TGTGCCAGCAGCCAATCGATCTCGGGGCCAGAAGAGACCCAGTACTTC
TRBV18	.	few	TRBJ2-2	CASSPPRSQGTGELFF	TGTGCCAGCTCACCACCTCGTTCACAGGGCACCGGGGAGCTGTTTTTT
TRBV6-6	.	.	TRBJ1-6	CASSGRTVSSYNSPLHF	TGTGCCAGCAGCGGTAGGACGGTTAGCTCCTATAATTCACCCCTCCACTTT
TRBV12-3/TRBV12-4	.	medium-sized	TRBJ2-5	CASSLTRQETQYF	TGTGCCAGCAGTTTGACCCGCCAAGAGACCCAGTACTTC
TRBV12-3/TRBV12-4	.	.	TRBJ2-7	CASSLKQTYEQYF	TGTGCCAGCAGTTTAAAACAGACCTACGAGCAGTACTTC
TRBV15	TRBD2	.	TRBJ2-3	CATSRGGTSGGADTQYF	TGTGCCACCAGCAGAGGGGGGACTAGCGGGGGTGCAGATACGCAGTATTTT
TRBV6-5	TRBD2	.	TRBJ2-3	CASSYALAGRDTQYF	TGTGCCAGCAGTTACGCTCTAGCGGGTAGGGATACGCAGTATTTT
TRBV6-6	.	few	TRBJ1-3	CASSYSRTAVNTIYF	TGTGCCAGCAGTTACTCGCGGACAGCGGTAAACACCATATATTTT
TRBV6-2/TRBV6-3	TRBD1	few	TRBJ2-1	CASSETLGQGEF	TGTGCCAGCAGTGAAACTTTGGGACAGGGGGAATTC
TRBV14	TRBD2	.	TRBJ2-7	CASSPNLSGSGEQYF	TGTGCCAGCAGCCCAAATTTGAGCGGGAGTGGCGAGCAGTACTTC
TRBV29-1	.	medium-sized	TRBJ2-1	CSVHYNEQFF	TGCAGCGTTCACTACAATGAGCAGTTCTTC
TRBV5-1	TRBD2	.	TRBJ2-7	CASSQVGLADRGQQYF	TGTGCCAGCAGCCAAGTCGGACTAGCGGACCGAGGGCAGCAGTACTTC
TRBV5-4	.	few	TRBJ2-7	CASSFQPLGEQYF	TGTGCCAGCAGCTTCCAACCCCTCGGGGAGCAGTACTTC
TRBV11-1	.	.	TRBJ2-7	CASSSPDYSGLEQYF	TGTGCCAGCAGCTCCCCGGACTATTCTGGCCTCGAGCAGTACTTC
TRBV18	.	.	TRBJ2-3	CASSPFRGLSTDTQYF	TGTGCCAGCTCACCCTTTAGGGGTTTGAGCACAGATACGCAGTATTTT
TRBV18	.	.	TRBJ2-7	CASSQTVTTYEQYF	TGTGCCAGCTCACAGACGGTTACGACCTACGAGCAGTACTTC
TRBV5-1	.	.	TRBJ2-1	CASSSQPGSSYNEQFF	TGCGCCAGCAGCTCCCAACCGGGAAGCTCCTACAATGAGCAGTTCTTC
TRBV11-3	.	.	TRBJ2-5	CASSLGGWGGGRETQYF	TGTGCCAGCAGCTTAGGGGGGTGGGGGGGCGGTCGAGAGACCCAGTACTTC
TRBV6-5	.	medium-sized	TRBJ2-2	CASSYSNLGELFF	TGTGCCAGCAGTTACTCGAACCTCGGGGAGCTGTTTTTT
TRBV20-1	.	.	TRBJ1-5	CSARGTGTLNQPQHF	TGCAGTGCTAGGGGTACCGGGACATTAAATCAGCCCCAGCATTTT
TRBV5-4	.	.	TRBJ1-3	CASSLDLMTAGNTIYF	TGTGCCAGCAGCTTGGATCTTATGACTGCAGGAAACACCATATATTTT
TRBV6-2/TRBV6-3	TRBD1	medium-sized	TRBJ2-3	CASSYPSGQAYTDTQYF	TGTGCCAGCAGTTACCCCTCGGGACAGGCGTACACAGATACGCAGTATTTT
TRBV24-1	TRBD1	.	TRBJ2-3	CATSEPRTGADTQYF	TGTGCCACCAGTGAGCCCCGGACAGGGGCAGATACGCAGTATTTT
TRBV18	.	few	TRBJ1-2	CASTPGQGYGYTF	TGTGCCAGCACCCCGGGACAAGGCTATGGCTACACCTTC
TRBV27	.	.	TRBJ2-5	CASKGGGATQYF	TGTGCCAGCAAGGGGGGTGGGGCGACCCAGTACTTC
TRBV6-5	.	.	TRBJ2-7	CASSYSRRGEQYF	TGTGCCAGCAGTTACTCGAGAAGGGGCGAGCAGTACTTC
TRBV7-2	TRBD2	once	TRBJ2-1	CASSLGGLAVRNEQFF	TGTGCCAGCAGCTTAGGGGGTCTAGCGGTCCGCAATGAGCAGTTCTTC
TRBV6-6	.	once	TRBJ2-7	CAISEWGNEQYF	TGTGCCATCAGTGAGTGGGGAAACGAGCAGTACTTC
TRBV29-1	TRBD1	medium-sized	TRBJ1-5	CSVARTGDQPQHF	TGCAGCGTTGCGAGGACAGGAGATCAGCCCCAGCATTTT
TRBV6-6	TRBD2	few	TRBJ2-1	CASSRIAGLGNEQFF	TGTGCCAGCAGTCGAATAGCGGGACTGGGCAATGAGCAGTTCTTC
TRBV6-5	.	few	TRBJ2-5	CASSALLSGRWKETQYF	TGTGCCAGCAGTGCCCTATTGTCAGGCAGATGGAAAGAGACCCAGTACTTC
TRBV6-5	.	.	TRBJ2-6	CASSGGATGANVLTF	TGTGCCAGCAGTGGGGGGGCAACGGGGGCCAACGTCCTGACTTTC
TRBV18	.	.	TRBJ2-7	CASSHQSLGGGEQYF	TGTGCCAGCTCACACCAGAGTTTGGGGGGCGGCGAGCAGTACTTC
TRBV20-1	.	.	TRBJ2-7	CSARLGEYYEQYF	TGCAGTGCGAGACTAGGGGAATACTACGAGCAGTACTTC
TRBV15	.	.	TRBJ1-3	CATSRDAGGRYGNTIYF	TGTGCCACCAGCAGAGATGCCGGGGGGCGTTATGGAAACACCATATATTTT
TRBV7-6	TRBD1	few	TRBJ2-7	CASSLEGGTGDEQYF	TGTGCCAGCAGCTTAGAAGGTGGGACAGGGGACGAGCAGTACTTC
TRBV10-3	TRBD2	few	TRBJ2-3	CAILTSGDTQYF	TGTGCCATCCTTACTAGCGGAGATACGCAGTATTTT
TRBV19	TRBD2	medium-sized	TRBJ2-2	CASRGLAGHTGELFF	TGTGCCAGTAGGGGACTAGCGGGTCACACCGGGGAGCTGTTTTTT
TRBV19	TRBD1	medium-sized	TRBJ1-2	CASSIDRTGRSNYGYTF	TGTGCCAGTAGTATAGACCGGACAGGACGGTCTAACTATGGCTACACCTTC
TRBV30	TRBD1	few	TRBJ2-7	CAWATTWWDSSYEQYF	TGTGCCTGGGCCACGACATGGTGGGACAGCTCCTACGAGCAGTACTTC